This entry is about one T cell receptor beta chain. Its specificity is not known. Measured with immunoSEQ multiplex PCR; TCRdb has only the in-frame clones, and not every one. The table has roughly 76,000 clones, roughly 91% seen once. This entry is derived from a study of OX40 agonist ivuxolimab in advanced cancers. Across the study: People who had prior anti-PD-1, anti-PD-L1 or anti-CTLA-4 therapy could take part, and 35% to 50% had some.

J gave up 2 bases and V 5 bases, and 7 bases lay outside the gene matches. The CDR3 contains 15 residues. CDR1 is SNHLY, CDR2 FYNNEI, per germline. Findings and caveats of the study: A proportion of nonresponders additionally exhibited low normalized T-cell clonal expansion. CD8+ T cells showed, on average, more clonal expansion than CD4+ cells.

The sequence came from an adult with an advanced solid tumor such as melanoma, head and neck, liver or kidney cancer. V is TRBV2 and J is TRBJ2-7; 9 positions agree with TRBD1. Sample: CD4+ or CD8+ T cells sorted from blood, taken in a trial of the OX40 agonist ivuxolimab. The CDR3 sequence: CASSSGQGRAYEQYF. For the CDR3, the DNA is TGTGCCAGCAGTTCAGGACAGGGGCGAGCCTACGAGCAGTACTTC.